These T cell receptor beta chains were read from a single sample in a study of blood T cell repertoires in COVID-19. The repertoire was sequenced with immunoSEQ multiplex PCR; TCRdb's copy has only in-frame clones and lacks some. The data show fewer than 500,000 clones, 80% to 90% seen once. The specimen was peripheral blood. Receptor source: a man aged 18-30 years with COVID-19, enrolled during active disease. The CDR3 runs from the conserved cysteine through the conserved F or W. Fields, in order: clone size, D gene, V gene, J gene, CDR3 protein, CDR3 DNA. A D gene is named only where the DNA matches it firmly. Some rows mark clone size as missing; the rest say once, few, many or name a class of expanded clone.

once	TRBD1	TRBV5-4	TRBJ2-1	CASSPPMDRVGNEQFF	TGTGCCAGCAGCCCACCTATGGACAGGGTGGGCAATGAGCAGTTCTTC
.	TRBD2	TRBV7-3	TRBJ2-1	CASSFLAGAYNEQFF	TGTGCCAGCAGCTTTTTAGCGGGGGCCTACAATGAGCAGTTCTTC
.	TRBD2	TRBV28	TRBJ2-7	CASSSPGGWEQYF	TGTGCCAGCAGTTCGCCGGGAGGGTGGGAGCAGTACTTC
.	TRBD1	TRBV7-8	TRBJ2-7	CASRRQGVPNEQYF	TGTGCCAGCAGGCGCCAGGGGGTCCCGAACGAGCAGTACTTC
.	TRBD2	TRBV7-6	TRBJ2-5	CASSLEIAGKETQYF	TGTGCCAGCAGCTTAGAAATAGCGGGGAAAGAGACCCAGTACTTC
.	TRBD1	TRBV14	TRBJ2-7	CASSQGSGQVAYEQYF	TGTGCCAGCAGCCAAGGATCGGGACAGGTCGCCTACGAGCAGTACTTC
.	.	TRBV9	TRBJ2-1	CASSGMWDNLQFF	TGTGCCAGCAGTGGAATGTGGGACAACCTACAGTTCTTC
.	.	TRBV9	TRBJ1-4	CASSATQHSTNEKLFF	TGTGCCAGCAGCGCAACACAGCACTCAACTAATGAAAAACTGTTTTTT
.	.	TRBV27	TRBJ1-6	CASSSGFTNSPLHF	TGTGCCAGCAGTTCAGGGTTTACTAATTCACCCCTCCACTTT
.	.	TRBV29-1	TRBJ2-7	CSVGGFDEQYF	TGCAGCGTTGGAGGCTTCGACGAGCAGTACTTC
.	.	TRBV5-1	TRBJ2-5	CASSLEQGQETQYF	TGCGCCAGCAGCTTGGAACAGGGACAAGAGACCCAGTACTTC
.	.	TRBV27	TRBJ1-2	CASSSNREYGYTF	TGTGCCAGCAGTTCAAACAGGGAGTATGGCTACACCTTC
.	TRBD2	TRBV19	TRBJ2-1	CASSPTLGAGATAGQFF	TGTGCCAGTAGTCCAACCCTAGGGGCGGGAGCCACCGCGGGGCAGTTCTTC
.	.	TRBV2	TRBJ2-4	CASSDRGGGNIQYF	TGTGCCAGCAGTGATCGGGGAGGAGGAAACATTCAGTACTTC
.	TRBD2	TRBV5-1	TRBJ2-7	CASSPGTSGRSKQYF	TGCGCCAGCAGCCCCGGGACTAGCGGGAGGTCTAAGCAGTACTTC
.	.	TRBV6-6	TRBJ1-1	CASSYGVTENEAFF	TGTGCCAGCAGTTATGGTGTCACCGAGAATGAAGCTTTCTTT
.	TRBD1	TRBV7-8	TRBJ2-7	CASSRDRVSYEQYF	TGTGCCAGCAGCCGAGACAGGGTCTCCTACGAGCAGTACTTC
.	.	TRBV19	TRBJ2-2	CASSILQGTGELFF	TGTGCCAGTAGTATCCTACAGGGAACCGGGGAGCTGTTTTTT
.	.	TRBV19	TRBJ2-3	CASSIGGRSDTQYF	TGTGCCAGTAGTATTGGGGGGAGGTCAGATACGCAGTATTTT